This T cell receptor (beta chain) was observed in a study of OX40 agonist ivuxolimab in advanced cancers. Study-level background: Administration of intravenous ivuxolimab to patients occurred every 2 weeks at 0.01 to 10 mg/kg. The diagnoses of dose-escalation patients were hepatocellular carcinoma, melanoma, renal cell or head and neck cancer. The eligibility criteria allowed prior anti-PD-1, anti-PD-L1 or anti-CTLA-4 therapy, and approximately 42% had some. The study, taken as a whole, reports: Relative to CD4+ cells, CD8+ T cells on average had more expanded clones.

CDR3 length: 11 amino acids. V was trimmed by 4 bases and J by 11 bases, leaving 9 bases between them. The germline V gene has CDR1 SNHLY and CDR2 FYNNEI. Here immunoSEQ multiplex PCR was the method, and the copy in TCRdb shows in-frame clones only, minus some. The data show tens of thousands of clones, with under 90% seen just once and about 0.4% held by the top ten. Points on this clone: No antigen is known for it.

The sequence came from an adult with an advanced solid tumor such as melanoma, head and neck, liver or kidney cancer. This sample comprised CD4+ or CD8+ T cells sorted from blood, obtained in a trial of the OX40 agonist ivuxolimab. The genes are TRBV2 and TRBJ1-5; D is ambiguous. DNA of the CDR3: TGTGCCAGCAGTGGGATGGGGACCCAGCATTTT. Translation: CASSGMGTQHF.